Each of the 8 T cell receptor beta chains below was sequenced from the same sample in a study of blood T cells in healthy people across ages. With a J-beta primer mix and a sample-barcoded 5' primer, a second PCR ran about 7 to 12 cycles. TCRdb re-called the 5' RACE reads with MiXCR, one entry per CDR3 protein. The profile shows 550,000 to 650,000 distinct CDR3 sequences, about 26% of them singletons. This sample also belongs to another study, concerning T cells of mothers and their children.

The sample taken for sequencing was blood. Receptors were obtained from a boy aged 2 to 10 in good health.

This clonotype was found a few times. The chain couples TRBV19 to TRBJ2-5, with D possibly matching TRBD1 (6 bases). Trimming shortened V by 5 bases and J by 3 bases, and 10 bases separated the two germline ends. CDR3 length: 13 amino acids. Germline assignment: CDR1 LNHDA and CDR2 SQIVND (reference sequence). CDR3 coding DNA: TGTGCCAGTAGTGACAGGCCGAAAGAGACCCAGTACTTC. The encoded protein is CASSDRPKETQYF. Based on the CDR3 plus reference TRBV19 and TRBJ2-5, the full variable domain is DGGITQSPKYLFRKEGQNVTLSCEQNLNHDAMYWYRQDPGQGLRLIYYSQIVNDFQKGDIAEGYSVSREKKESFPLTVTSAQKNPTAFYLCASSDRPKETQYFGPGTRLLVL.

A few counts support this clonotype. This chain's CDR3 is CATSSGPKDTQYF. The CDR3 DNA follows: TGTGCCACCTCCTCGGGGCCCAAGGATACGCAGTATTTT. This chain uses TRBV11-2 with TRBJ2-3; either TRBD1 or TRBD2 may supply D (5 bases each). V was cut by 10 bases and J by 6 bases, with 17 bases left in between. The germline gives CDR1 SGHAT, CDR2 FQNNGV. The CDR3 totals 13 residues.

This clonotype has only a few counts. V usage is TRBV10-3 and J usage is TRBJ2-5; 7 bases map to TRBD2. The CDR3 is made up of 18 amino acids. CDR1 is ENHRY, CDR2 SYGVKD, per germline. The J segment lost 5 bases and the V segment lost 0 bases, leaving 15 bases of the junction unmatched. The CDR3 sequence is CAISESKGLAVVGETQYF. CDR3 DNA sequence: TGTGCCATCAGTGAGTCGAAGGGTCTAGCGGTGGTCGGGGAGACCCAGTACTTC.

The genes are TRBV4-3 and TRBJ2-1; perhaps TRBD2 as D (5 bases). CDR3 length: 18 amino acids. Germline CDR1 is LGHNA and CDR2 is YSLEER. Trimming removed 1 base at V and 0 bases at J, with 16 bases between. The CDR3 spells CASSQAPSRRSSYNEQFF. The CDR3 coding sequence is TGCGCCAGCAGCCAAGCGCCATCAAGGAGGAGCTCCTACAATGAGCAGTTCTTC.

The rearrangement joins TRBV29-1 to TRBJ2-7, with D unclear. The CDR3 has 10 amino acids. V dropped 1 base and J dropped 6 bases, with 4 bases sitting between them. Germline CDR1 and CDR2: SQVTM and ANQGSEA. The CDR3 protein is CSVEGSEQYF. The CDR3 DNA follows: TGCAGCGTTGAAGGGTCCGAGCAGTACTTC.

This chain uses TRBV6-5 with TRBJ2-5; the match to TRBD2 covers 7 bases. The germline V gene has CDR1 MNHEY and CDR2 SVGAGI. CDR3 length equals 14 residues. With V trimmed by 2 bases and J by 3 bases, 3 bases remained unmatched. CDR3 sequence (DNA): TGTGCCAGCAGTTACACGGCGGGAGAAGAGACCCAGTACTTC. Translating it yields CASSYTAGEETQYF.

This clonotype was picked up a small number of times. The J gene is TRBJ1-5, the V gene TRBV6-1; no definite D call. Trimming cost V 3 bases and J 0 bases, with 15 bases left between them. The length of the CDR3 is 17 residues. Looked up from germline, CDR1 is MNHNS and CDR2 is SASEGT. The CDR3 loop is CASSDRGGLYSNQPQHF. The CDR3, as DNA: TGTGCCAGCAGTGACCGGGGAGGCCTCTATAGCAATCAGCCCCAGCATTTT.

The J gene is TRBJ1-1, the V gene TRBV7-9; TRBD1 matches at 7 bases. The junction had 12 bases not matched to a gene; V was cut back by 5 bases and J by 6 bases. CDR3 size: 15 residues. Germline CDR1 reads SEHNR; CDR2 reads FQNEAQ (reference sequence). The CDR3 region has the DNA TGTGCCAGCAGCGCGTTAGAGGGGGCAAAGTCTGAAGCTTTCTTT. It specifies CASSALEGAKSEAFF. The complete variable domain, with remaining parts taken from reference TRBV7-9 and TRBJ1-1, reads DTGVSQNPRHKITKRGQNVTFRCDPISEHNRLYWYRQTLGQGPEFLTYFQNEAQLEKSRLLSDRFSAERPKGSFSTLEIQRTEQGDSAMYLCASSALEGAKSEAFFGQGTRLTVV.